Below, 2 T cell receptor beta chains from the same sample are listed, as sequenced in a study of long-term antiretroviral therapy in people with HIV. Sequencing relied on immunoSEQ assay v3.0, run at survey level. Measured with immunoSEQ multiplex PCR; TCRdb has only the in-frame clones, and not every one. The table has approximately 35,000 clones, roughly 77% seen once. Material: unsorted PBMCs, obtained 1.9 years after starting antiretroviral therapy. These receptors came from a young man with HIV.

The CDR3 bases are TGTGCCAGCAGCTGGACAGGCCAGGGGTATGGCTACACCTTC. This translates into CASSWTGQGYGYTF. The chain links TRBV7-9 to TRBJ1-2, with 7 bases matching TRBD1. CDR3 size: 14 residues. V lost 4 bases, J lost 5 bases, and 7 bases stayed unmatched. From germline, CDR1 is SEHNR and CDR2 FQNEAQ (reference sequence). Based on the CDR3 plus reference TRBV7-9 and TRBJ1-2, the full variable domain is DTGVSQNPRHKITKRGQNVTFRCDPISEHNRLYWYRQTLGQGPEFLTYFQNEAQLEKSRLLSDRFSAERPKGSFSTLEIQRTEQGDSAMYLCASSWTGQGYGYTFGSGTRLTVV.

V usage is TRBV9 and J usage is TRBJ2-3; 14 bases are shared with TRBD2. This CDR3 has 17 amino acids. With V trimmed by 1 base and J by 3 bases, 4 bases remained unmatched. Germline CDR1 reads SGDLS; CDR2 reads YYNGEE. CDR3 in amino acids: CASSVLGTSGGTDTQYF. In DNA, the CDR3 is TGTGCCAGCAGCGTACTCGGGACTAGCGGGGGTACAGATACGCAGTATTTT.